The 29 T cell receptor beta chains below were found in one sample sequenced in a study of blood T cell repertoires in COVID-19. TCRdb's table, derived via immunoSEQ multiplex PCR, lists solely in-frame clones and lacks some. Of some 150,000 clones detected, over 80% appear once; the ten largest clones hold about 4.4%. Sequencing was done on a sample of PBMCs or T cells enriched from blood (not recorded which). The receptors originated from a woman aged 45-65 years who had recovered from COVID-19.

Concerning this clone: One junction end disagrees with the germline gene, perhaps due to a read error. This rearrangement joins TRBV7-7 to TRBJ2-5, with 7 bases identical to TRBD2. CDR1 is SSHAT, CDR2 FNYEAQ, per germline (reference sequence). CDR3 length: 13 residues. CDR3 bases: TGTGCTAGCAGCTTGGGGGGGCAAGAGACCCAGTACTTC. It translates to CASSLGGQETQYF.

The chain employs TRBV5-1 and TRBJ2-3, with 11 nucleotides matching TRBD2. This CDR3 is 16 amino acids long. Germline V lookup: CDR1 SGHRS, CDR2 YFSETQ. Germline trimming cut 3 bases from V and 2 bases from J; bases unmatched to any gene: 5. CDR3 in DNA: TGCGCCAGCAGCTGGAGGACTAGCGGGCTCACAGATACGCAGTATTTT. It yields the protein CASSWRTSGLTDTQYF.

The sample holds one count of this clone. The chain recombines TRBV2 with TRBJ1-6; D possibly corresponds to TRBD1 (5 bases). V was trimmed by 4 bases and J by 9 bases, leaving 16 bases between them. The germline CDR1 and CDR2 sequences are SNHLY and FYNNEI. The CDR3 contains 15 residues. This chain's CDR3 is CASSVSRVDRSPLHF. Written as DNA, the CDR3 is TGTGCCAGCAGTGTATCCAGGGTAGATCGTTCACCCCTCCACTTT.

The rearrangement links TRBV19 to TRBJ1-6; tentative D call: TRBD1 (6 bases). There are 13 residues in the CDR3. Trimming removed 5 bases at V and 13 bases at J, with 15 bases between. Germline V gene data show CDR1 as LNHDA and CDR2 as SQIVND (reference sequence). The CDR3 nucleotides read TGTGCCAGTAGTGTGGGGGCAGGGGTGCCCCTCCACTTT. Its translation: CASSVGAGVPLHF.

The chain couples TRBV14 to TRBJ2-5, with TRBD1 matching over 9 bases. This CDR3 spans 15 amino acids. Germline V CDR1 and CDR2: SGHDN, FVKESK. With 5 bases clipped from V and 2 bases from J, the junction kept 6 bases outside the gene matches. The CDR3 protein is CASSYRGRGQETQYF. As DNA, the CDR3 is TGTGCCAGCAGCTACAGGGGGCGGGGGCAAGAGACCCAGTACTTC. The whole variable domain, remainder taken from reference TRBV14 and TRBJ2-5, is EAGVTQFPSHSVIEKGQTVTLRCDPISGHDNLYWYRRVMGKEIKFLLHFVKESKQDESGMPNNRFLAERTGGTYSTLKVQPAELEDSGVYFCASSYRGRGQETQYFGPGTRLLVL.

This chain links TRBV18 with TRBJ2-1; D may be TRBD2 (7 bases). CDR3 size: 16 residues. The V end was cut by 2 bases, the J end by 1 base, with 12 bases between. Germline-derived CDR1 and CDR2 are KGHSH and LQKENI. CDR3 loop: CASSPEGGPSYNEQFF. CDR3 coding DNA: TGTGCCAGCTCACCAGAGGGGGGGCCGTCCTACAATGAGCAGTTCTTC. Supplemented by reference TRBV18 and TRBJ2-1, the full variable domain reads NAGVMQNPRHLVRRRGQEARLRCSPMKGHSHVYWYRQLPEEGLKFMVYLQKENIIDESGMPKERFSAEFPKEGPSILRIQQVVRGDSAAYFCASSPEGGPSYNEQFFGPGTRLTVL.

The chain uses TRBV19 and TRBJ1-4; no definite D call. This CDR3 has 15 amino acids. The V gene lost 9 bases and the J gene lost 0 bases, with 14 bases spanning the gap. CDR1 LNHDA and CDR2 SQIVND come from the germline V gene (reference sequence). The DNA of the CDR3 is TGTGCCAGCAAACGGACTGTGACAACTAATGAAAAACTGTTTTTT. This encodes CASKRTVTTNEKLFF.

The chain recombines TRBV4-1 with TRBJ2-2, with D unresolved. Germline V CDR1 and CDR2: MGHRA, YSYEKL. The CDR3 totals 14 residues. V was trimmed by 4 bases and J by 4 bases, leaving 10 bases between them. The CDR3 here is CASSLSTGTGELFF. The CDR3 region has the DNA TGCGCCAGCAGCCTATCGACGGGCACCGGGGAGCTGTTTTTT.

The J gene is TRBJ1-4, the V gene TRBV5-5, with 7 bases lining up with TRBD1. V gave up 4 bases and J gave up 4 bases; unmatched junction bases: 7. This CDR3 spans 15 amino acids. Germline V gene data show CDR1 as SGHKS and CDR2 as YYEKEE (reference sequence). The CDR3 DNA follows: TGTGCCAGCAGCCTTGGACAGGACTATAATGAAAAACTGTTTTTT. As protein: CASSLGQDYNEKLFF.

The V and J genes are TRBV27 and TRBJ1-1; 8 positions match TRBD1. Germline V gene lookup returns CDR1 MNHEY and CDR2 SMNVEV (reference sequence). Unmatched junction bases numbered 6, after V lost 3 bases and J lost 0 bases. This CDR3 has 16 residues. The CDR3 is CASSFRRTGMNTEAFF. CDR3 in DNA: TGTGCCAGCAGTTTCAGGAGGACAGGGATGAACACTGAAGCTTTCTTT.

As regards this clone: Compared with germline, one end of the junction differs, possibly owing to a read error. The chain combines TRBV6-5 with TRBJ1-6; 10 bases line up with TRBD1. CDR3 size: 14 residues. Germline V gene data show CDR1 as MNHEY and CDR2 as SVGAGI. In DNA form, the CDR3 reads TGTGCCAGCAAGGGATCGACAGGGGGCCCTTTAAACCCTTTT. Amino acid sequence: CASKGSTGGPLNPF.

V and J are TRBV19 and TRBJ1-2; no clear D. Germline values: CDR1 LNHDA, CDR2 SQIVND (reference sequence). The CDR3 loop spans 14 amino acids. Between the trimmed V and J ends, which lost 8 bases and 3 bases, there was a span of 16 bases. Here the CDR3 DNA reads TGTGCCAGTTCCACTCCCTTTGGAGACTATGGCTACACCTTC. Encoded protein: CASSTPFGDYGYTF.

The rearrangement links TRBV29-1 to TRBJ1-2; tentatively, D is TRBD1 (6 bases). Per germline, CDR1 SQVTM and CDR2 ANQGSEA. This CDR3 region has 14 residues. The V end lost 7 bases, the J end lost 3 bases, and 18 bases lay between the germline ends. The CDR3 is CSAVGTGWDYGYTF. In DNA, the CDR3 is TGCAGCGCCGTGGGTACAGGGTGGGACTATGGCTACACCTTC.

This sequence joins TRBV7-9 and TRBJ1-1; perhaps TRBD1 as D (5 bases). Per the germline V gene, CDR1 is SEHNR and CDR2 is FQNEAQ (reference sequence). The CDR3 loop spans 15 amino acids. V lost 3 bases and J 2 bases, leaving 13 bases between the germline ends. The CDR3 DNA reads as TGTGCCAGCAGCTTTCGGCAGGGCGTTAACACTGAAGCTTTCTTT. Its protein is CASSFRQGVNTEAFF.

The chain carries TRBV14 and TRBJ1-2; D gene unclear. Germline loops: CDR1 SGHDN, CDR2 FVKESK. The CDR3 length is 14 residues. The V gene lost 4 bases and the J gene lost 4 bases, with 13 bases spanning the gap. This CDR3 is CASSLPLEPYGYTF. CDR3 coding DNA: TGTGCCAGCAGCCTTCCACTAGAGCCCTATGGCTACACCTTC.

The CDR3 DNA reads TGTGCCAGCTCTGACAGGGTTAGCAATCAGCCCCAGCATTTT. Translation: CASSDRVSNQPQHF. The chain has TRBV7-8 and TRBJ1-5; 7 nucleotides line up with TRBD1. V trimming: 8 bases; J trimming: 0 bases; junction bases outside the gene matches: 4. This CDR3 contains 14 residues. Germline V gives CDR1 SGHVS, CDR2 FQNEAQ.

The chain couples TRBV28 to TRBJ1-2; D not certain. V was pared by 8 bases and J by 4 bases, with 11 bases between. This CDR3 contains 12 residues. Germline loops: CDR1 MDHEN, CDR2 SYDVKM. The CDR3 region is CASQTGPYGYTF. The CDR3 bases are TGTGCCAGCCAAACGGGTCCCTATGGCTACACCTTC.

This chain connects TRBV5-1 to TRBJ1-2; TRBD1 matches at 8 bases. This CDR3 has 16 residues. Germline trimming cut 4 bases from V and 2 bases from J; bases unmatched to any gene: 10. Germline loops: CDR1 SGHRS, CDR2 YFSETQ. The CDR3: CASSLAGQGMNYGYTF. In nucleotides, the CDR3 is TGCGCCAGCAGCCTTGCCGGACAGGGCATGAACTATGGCTACACCTTC.

This clone has only a few counts. The V call is TRBV19, the J call TRBJ1-4; perhaps TRBD1 as D (5 bases). CDR3 length: 14 residues. Germline CDR1 is LNHDA and CDR2 is SQIVND (reference sequence). V lost 8 bases to trimming and J lost 0 bases, with 10 bases between them. CDR3 amino acids: CASGGTATNEKLFF. CDR3 bases: TGTGCCAGTGGGGGGACTGCAACTAATGAAAAACTGTTTTTT.

The chain joins TRBV6-2 or TRBV6-3 to TRBJ2-1; D is perhaps TRBD2 (6 bases). Germline CDR1 MNHEY, CDR2 SVGEGT. The V gene lost 5 bases and the J gene lost 8 bases, with 16 bases spanning the gap. The length of the CDR3 is 14 residues. The DNA for the CDR3 is TGTGCCAGCAGTCAGCGGGCGGACCCGGATGAGCAGTTCTTC. Protein product: CASSQRADPDEQFF.

V usage is TRBV27 and J usage is TRBJ2-3, with 10 bases aligning to TRBD2. The CDR3 loop spans 16 amino acids. The germline gives CDR1 MNHEY, CDR2 SMNVEV (reference sequence). With V trimmed by 5 bases and J by 2 bases, 7 bases remained unmatched. The CDR3 DNA follows: TGTGCCAGCAGTCCTAGCGGGGGTGGGCTCACAGATACGCAGTATTTT. Translation: CASSPSGGGLTDTQYF.

J is TRBJ1-5 and V is TRBV5-1; a possible D gene is TRBD1 (6 bases). This CDR3 spans 15 amino acids. CDR1 and CDR2 from the germline V gene are SGHRS and YFSETQ. V lost 0 bases to trimming and J lost 3 bases, with 10 bases between them. The CDR3 DNA follows: TGCGCCAGCAGCTTGGGGACAGCTTCCAATCAGCCCCAGCATTTT. It translates to CASSLGTASNQPQHF.

This rearrangement joins TRBV19 to TRBJ2-2, with 11 nucleotides matching TRBD1. The V and J ends lost 5 bases and 1 base, in that order; junction bases with no gene match: 15. This CDR3 region has 20 residues. Germline V gives CDR1 LNHDA, CDR2 SQIVND (reference sequence). CDR3 protein: CASSLTPDRGRGWNTGELFF. The CDR3 bases are TGTGCCAGTAGTCTCACCCCGGACAGGGGGCGGGGATGGAACACCGGGGAGCTGTTTTTT.

This clone was seen ten or more times. The chain has TRBV7-8 and TRBJ1-4, with TRBD1 matching 7 bases. The CDR3 contains 15 residues. J lost 8 bases, V lost 5 bases, and 11 bases had no gene match. The germline CDR1 and CDR2 sequences are SGHVS and FQNEAQ. CDR3: CASSPRQGPSEKLFF. The CDR3, as DNA: TGTGCCAGCAGCCCTAGACAGGGCCCTAGCGAAAAACTGTTTTTT.

This sequence joins TRBV7-6 and TRBJ2-1; no reliable D call. The CDR3 consists of 16 residues. Trimming left V 2 bases short and J 0 bases short, with 11 bases between. Germline-derived CDR1 and CDR2 are SGHVS and FNYEAQ. CDR3 coding DNA: TGTGCCAGCAGCTTATTTAACCCGAGCTCCTACAATGAGCAGTTCTTC. Translation gives CASSLFNPSSYNEQFF.

About this clone: Within the sample, other DNA sequences also encode this same CDR3. The genes are TRBV9 and TRBJ2-5; D is unresolved. The CDR3 length is 13 residues. Trimming pared 0 bases from V and 5 bases from J, leaving 8 bases between. CDR1 and CDR2 from the germline V gene are SGDLS and YYNGEE. The CDR3 coding sequence is TGTGCCAGCAGCGTAGATTCGAGGGAGACCCAGTACTTC. This translates into CASSVDSRETQYF.

V is TRBV5-1 and J is TRBJ2-6; 9 positions agree with TRBD1. The CDR3 consists of 16 residues. CDR1 is SGHRS, CDR2 YFSETQ, per germline. V lost 6 bases, J lost 2 bases, and 6 bases stayed unmatched. The CDR3 here is CASTKGTGPGANVLTF. CDR3 bases: TGCGCCAGCACCAAAGGGACAGGGCCTGGGGCCAACGTCCTGACTTTC.

V is TRBV6-5 and J is TRBJ1-3, with TRBD1 matching 7 bases. The length of the CDR3 is 14 residues. Germline V gene lookup returns CDR1 MNHEY and CDR2 SVGAGI. V trimming: 5 bases; J trimming: 2 bases; junction bases outside the gene matches: 3. The CDR3 DNA reads as TGTGCCAGCAGTACCGGGACAGCTGGAAACACCATATATTTT. It specifies CASSTGTAGNTIYF.

In this sample, this clone turned up once. V usage is TRBV20-1 and J usage is TRBJ1-3, with D uncertain. The ends were cut back, 6 bases at V and 2 bases at J, with 11 bases in the middle. CDR3 size: 13 residues. The V gene's germline CDR1 is DFQATT and CDR2 SNEGSKA (reference sequence). The CDR3 sequence: CSASHSTGNTIYF. Here the CDR3 DNA reads TGCAGTGCCAGTCATAGCACTGGAAACACCATATATTTT.